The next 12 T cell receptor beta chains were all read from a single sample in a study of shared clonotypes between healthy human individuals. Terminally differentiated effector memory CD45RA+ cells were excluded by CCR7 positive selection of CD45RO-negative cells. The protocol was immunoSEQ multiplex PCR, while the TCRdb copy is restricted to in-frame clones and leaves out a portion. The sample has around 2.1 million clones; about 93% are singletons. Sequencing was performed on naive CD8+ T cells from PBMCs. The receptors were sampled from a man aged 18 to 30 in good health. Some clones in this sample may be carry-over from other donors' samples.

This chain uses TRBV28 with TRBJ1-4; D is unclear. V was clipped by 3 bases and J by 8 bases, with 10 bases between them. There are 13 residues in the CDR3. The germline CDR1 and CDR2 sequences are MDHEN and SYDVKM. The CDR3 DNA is TGTGCCAGCAGTTTTGGGGTTCGAGAAAAACTGTTTTTT. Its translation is CASSFGVREKLFF.

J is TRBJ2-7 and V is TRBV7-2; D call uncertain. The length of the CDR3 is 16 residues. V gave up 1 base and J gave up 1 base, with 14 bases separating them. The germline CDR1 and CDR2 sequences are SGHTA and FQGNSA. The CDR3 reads CASSLGLSSYSYEQYF. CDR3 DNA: TGTGCCAGCAGCTTAGGTTTAAGCAGTTATTCCTACGAGCAGTACTTC. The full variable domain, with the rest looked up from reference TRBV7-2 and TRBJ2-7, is GAGVSQSPSNKVTEKGKDVELRCDPISGHTALYWYRQSLGQGLEFLIYFQGNSAPDKSGLPSDRFSAERTGGSVSTLTIQRTQQEDSAVYLCASSLGLSSYSYEQYFGPGTRLTVT.

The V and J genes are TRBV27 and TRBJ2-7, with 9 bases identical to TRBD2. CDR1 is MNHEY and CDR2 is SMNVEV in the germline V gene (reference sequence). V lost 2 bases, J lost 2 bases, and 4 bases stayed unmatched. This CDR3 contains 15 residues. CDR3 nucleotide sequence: TGTGCCAGCAGTTTAGGGGGACTAGCTGCCTACGAGCAGTACTTC. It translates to CASSLGGLAAYEQYF.

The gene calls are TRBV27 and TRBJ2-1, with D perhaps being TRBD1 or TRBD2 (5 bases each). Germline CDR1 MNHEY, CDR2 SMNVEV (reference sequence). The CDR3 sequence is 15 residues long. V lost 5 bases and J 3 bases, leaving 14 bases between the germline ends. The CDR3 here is CASSPTGALYNEQFF. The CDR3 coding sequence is TGTGCCAGCAGTCCCACCGGGGCCCTCTACAATGAGCAGTTCTTC.

For the CDR3, the DNA is TGTGCCAGCAGACCCGAACCGACAGGATACAATCAGCCCCAGCATTTT. Protein: CASRPEPTGYNQPQHF. The chain uses TRBV27 and TRBJ1-5; D is perhaps TRBD1 (6 bases). Germline V gives CDR1 MNHEY, CDR2 SMNVEV (reference sequence). The CDR3 covers 16 residues. V lost 6 bases and J 3 bases, leaving 18 bases between the germline ends.

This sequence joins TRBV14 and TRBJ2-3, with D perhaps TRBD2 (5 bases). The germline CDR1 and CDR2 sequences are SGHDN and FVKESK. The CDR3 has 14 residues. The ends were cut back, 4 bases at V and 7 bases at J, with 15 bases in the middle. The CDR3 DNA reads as TGTGCCAGCAGCCCCCTTCTAGCTTCTCATACGCAGTATTTT. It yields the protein CASSPLLASHTQYF.

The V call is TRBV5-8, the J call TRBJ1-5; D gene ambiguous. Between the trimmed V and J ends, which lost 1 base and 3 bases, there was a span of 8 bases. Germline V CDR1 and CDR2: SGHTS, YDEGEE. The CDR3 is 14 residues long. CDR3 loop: CASSLLGNNQPQHF. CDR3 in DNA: TGTGCCAGCAGCTTGTTGGGAAACAATCAGCCCCAGCATTTT.

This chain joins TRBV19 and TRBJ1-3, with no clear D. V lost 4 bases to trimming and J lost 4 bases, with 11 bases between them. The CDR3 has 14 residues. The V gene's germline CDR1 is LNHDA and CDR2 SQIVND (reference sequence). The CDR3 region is CASSSMPSGNTIYF. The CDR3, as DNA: TGTGCCAGTAGTAGTATGCCGTCCGGAAACACCATATATTTT. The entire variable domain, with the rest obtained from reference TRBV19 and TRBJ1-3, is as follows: DGGITQSPKYLFRKEGQNVTLSCEQNLNHDAMYWYRQDPGQGLRLIYYSQIVNDFQKGDIAEGYSVSREKKESFPLTVTSAQKNPTAFYLCASSSMPSGNTIYFGEGSWLTVV.

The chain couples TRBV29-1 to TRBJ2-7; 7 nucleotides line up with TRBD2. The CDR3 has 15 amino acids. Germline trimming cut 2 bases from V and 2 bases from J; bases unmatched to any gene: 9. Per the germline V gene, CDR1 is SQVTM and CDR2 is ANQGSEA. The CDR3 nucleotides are TGCAGCGTTGAAATTCGACGAGGGAGGGCCTACGAGCAGTACTTC. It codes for CSVEIRRGRAYEQYF.

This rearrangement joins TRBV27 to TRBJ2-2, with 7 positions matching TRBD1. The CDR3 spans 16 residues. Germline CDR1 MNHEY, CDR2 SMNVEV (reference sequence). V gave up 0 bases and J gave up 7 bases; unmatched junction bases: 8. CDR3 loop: CASSLSRTGSGGELFF. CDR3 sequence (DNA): TGTGCCAGCAGTTTATCGAGGACAGGATCGGGCGGGGAGCTGTTTTTT.

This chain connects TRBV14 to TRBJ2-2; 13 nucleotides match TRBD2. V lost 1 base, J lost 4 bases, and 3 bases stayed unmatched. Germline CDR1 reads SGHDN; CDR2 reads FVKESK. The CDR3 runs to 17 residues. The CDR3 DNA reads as TGTGCCAGCAGCCAAGGACTAGCGGGAGGCGGCACCGGGGAGCTGTTTTTT. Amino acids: CASSQGLAGGGTGELFF.

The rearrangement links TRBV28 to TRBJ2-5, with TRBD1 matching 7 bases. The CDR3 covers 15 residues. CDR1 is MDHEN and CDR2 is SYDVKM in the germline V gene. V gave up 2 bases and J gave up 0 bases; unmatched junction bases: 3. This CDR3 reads CASSLPTGNQETQYF. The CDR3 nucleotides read TGTGCCAGCAGTTTACCGACAGGGAACCAAGAGACCCAGTACTTC. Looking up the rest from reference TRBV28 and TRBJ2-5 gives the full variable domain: DVKVTQSSRYLVKRTGEKVFLECVQDMDHENMFWYRQDPGLGLRLIYFSYDVKMKEKGDIPEGYSVSREKKERFSLILESASTNQTSMYLCASSLPTGNQETQYFGPGTRLLVL.